The table lists the clone carrying this T cell receptor (beta chain) with a few counts. The data are from a study of patients and donors after allogeneic stem cell transplantation. TCRdb passed the RT-PCR reads through MiXCR, listing each CDR3 protein once. The sample records about 960,000 distinct CDR3 sequences, about 20% being singletons. Trimming removed 2 bases at V and 3 bases at J, with 11 bases between. The germline V gene has CDR1 SGDLS and CDR2 YYNGEE. There are 14 residues in the CDR3. The clonotype originates from a human donor who was either an allogeneic HSCT recipient or a stem cell or donor lymphocyte infusion donor (not recorded which). It is not recorded whose cells these are; they may come from a transplant donor. The chain combines TRBV9 with TRBJ1-2; no definite D call. Sequenced sample: blood, either unsorted or a sorted T cell fraction (not recorded which). The CDR3 nucleotides are TGTGCCAGCAGCGTGGGCCCTCGGGACTATGGCTACACCTTC. It encodes CASSVGPRDYGYTF.